One and the same sample provided the 30 T cell receptor beta chains below, sequenced in a study of blood T cell repertoires in COVID-19. Only in-frame clones appear in the TCRdb table, and some are missing; sequencing was by immunoSEQ multiplex PCR. The sample lists approximately 300,000 clones, around four fifths occurring once. Sequencing was performed on peripheral blood. Receptor source: a woman in her forties or fifties with active or convalescent COVID-19.

In regard to this clone: The same CDR3 arises from other DNA sequences in this sample as well. V usage is TRBV19 and J usage is TRBJ1-6, with D tentatively TRBD1 (5 bases). Trimming shortened V by 3 bases and J by 7 bases, and 7 bases separated the two germline ends. Germline loops: CDR1 LNHDA, CDR2 SQIVND (reference sequence). CDR3 length: 13 amino acids. Here the CDR3 reads CASSIGGNSPLHF. The DNA for the CDR3 is TGTGCCAGTAGTATTGGGGGGAATTCACCCCTCCACTTT.

The chain is built from TRBV5-1 and TRBJ1-2; perhaps TRBD1 as D (5 bases). The CDR3 consists of 15 residues. The germline V and J ends were trimmed by 3 bases and 4 bases, with 16 bases remaining between them. Germline V lookup: CDR1 SGHRS, CDR2 YFSETQ. The CDR3 bases are TGCGCCAGCAGCTCGGGGGATACTGGGGCCTATGGCTACACCTTC. It codes for CASSSGDTGAYGYTF.

V usage is TRBV10-3 and J usage is TRBJ2-1, with D tentatively TRBD2 (6 bases). The CDR3 sequence is 13 residues long. Trimming stripped 7 bases from V and 9 bases from J, with 16 bases between. Germline CDR1 ENHRY, CDR2 SYGVKD. This CDR3 is CAITGTLLGEQFF. CDR3 bases: TGTGCCATCACCGGGACTCTCCTAGGTGAGCAGTTCTTC.

A single count supports this clone. The chain uses TRBV10-3 and TRBJ2-7; maybe TRBD1 (5 bases). The germline gives CDR1 ENHRY, CDR2 SYGVKD. The ends were cut back, 3 bases at V and 3 bases at J, with 9 bases in the middle. The CDR3 contains 13 residues. The CDR3 is CAISDPDSYEQYF. As DNA, the CDR3 is TGTGCCATCAGTGACCCCGACAGCTACGAGCAGTACTTC.

This clone came up once. The chain links TRBV19 to TRBJ1-5, with 9 bases matching TRBD1. In germline, CDR1 is LNHDA, CDR2 SQIVND (reference sequence). The ends lost 6 bases at V and 2 bases at J; junction bases unmatched: 5. The CDR3 is 15 amino acids. Here the CDR3 reads CASREQGARNQPQHF. The CDR3 DNA follows: TGTGCCAGTAGGGAACAGGGGGCGCGCAATCAGCCCCAGCATTTT.

This sequence joins TRBV24-1 and TRBJ1-1; D may be TRBD1 (5 bases). This CDR3 has 13 residues. The germline CDR1 and CDR2 sequences are KGHDR and SFDVKD. V gave up 3 bases and J gave up 6 bases, with 10 bases separating them. As DNA, the CDR3 is TGTGCCACCAGTGATGGGGCGAAGGCTGAAGCTTTCTTT. The encoded protein is CATSDGAKAEAFF.

The V gene is TRBV4-1, the J gene TRBJ2-3; D is uncertain. The germline V gene encodes CDR1 MGHRA and CDR2 YSYEKL. This CDR3 comprises 14 residues. Trimming shortened V by 1 base and J by 2 bases, and 7 bases separated the two germline ends. CDR3 nucleotides: TGCGCCAGCAGCCAAGGCATACACACAGATACGCAGTATTTT. Protein: CASSQGIHTDTQYF.

The chain joins TRBV5-5 to TRBJ2-5; 7 nucleotides align to TRBD1. Trimming cost V 0 bases and J 4 bases; bases outside gene matches: 3. The CDR3 runs 14 residues. CDR1 is SGHKS, CDR2 YYEKEE, per germline (reference sequence). The CDR3 sequence is CASSLVGGVETQYF. The CDR3 DNA reads TGTGCCAGCAGCTTGGTAGGGGGCGTAGAGACCCAGTACTTC. Full variable domain (outside the CDR3, taken from reference TRBV5-5 and TRBJ2-5): DAGVTQSPTHLIKTRGQQVTLRCSPISGHKSVSWYQQVLGQGPQFIFQYYEKEERGRGNFPDRFSARQFPNYSSELNVNALLLGDSALYLCASSLVGGVETQYFGPGTRLLVL.

The rearrangement links TRBV28 to TRBJ2-1, with 12 bases identical to TRBD1. Germline loops: CDR1 MDHEN, CDR2 SYDVKM. With V trimmed by 3 bases and J by 8 bases, 8 bases remained unmatched. The CDR3 totals 16 residues. This chain's CDR3 is CASSFPSGTGGDEQFF. In nucleotides, the CDR3 is TGTGCCAGCAGTTTCCCTTCCGGGACAGGGGGCGATGAGCAGTTCTTC.

This clone appeared a single time. This chain links TRBV4-2 with TRBJ2-1; the D gene is possibly TRBD2 (5 bases). This CDR3 contains 16 residues. Germline CDR1 reads LGHNA; CDR2 reads YNFKEQ. The V end was cut by 1 base, the J end by 4 bases, with 14 bases between. CDR3 DNA: TGTGCCAGCAGCCAAGTTGCCAGGACTTCGTACAATGAGCAGTTCTTC. Amino acids: CASSQVARTSYNEQFF.

This chain links TRBV30 with TRBJ2-7; 9 bases match TRBD1. Germline V lookup: CDR1 GTSNPN, CDR2 SVGIG (reference sequence). The length of the CDR3 is 12 residues. The trim removed 8 bases at V and 4 bases at J, leaving 6 bases unmatched. The CDR3 DNA is TGTGCCCAGGGACAGGGAGCTTACGAGCAGTACTTC. Amino acid sequence: CAQGQGAYEQYF.

Turning to this clone: The sample has other DNA sequences that encode this CDR3 too. V usage is TRBV5-1 and J usage is TRBJ1-6; a weak D match, TRBD1 (6 bases). Trimming pared 4 bases from V and 7 bases from J, leaving 9 bases between. From germline, CDR1 is SGHRS and CDR2 YFSETQ. CDR3 length: 13 amino acids. The DNA for the CDR3 is TGCGCCAGCAGCCTGGACAGAAATTCACCCCTCCACTTT. This gives the protein CASSLDRNSPLHF.

This chain connects TRBV18 to TRBJ1-1; the match to TRBD1 covers 8 bases. With 4 bases clipped from V and 4 bases from J, the junction kept 11 bases outside the gene matches. This CDR3 has 16 residues. CDR1 is KGHSH, CDR2 LQKENI, per germline. The CDR3 spells CASSREQGVFRTEAFF. In nucleotides, the CDR3 is TGTGCCAGCTCACGAGAACAGGGGGTCTTTCGCACTGAAGCTTTCTTT.

The chain links TRBV6-5 to TRBJ2-7, with a weak D call TRBD2 (6 bases). There are 15 residues in the CDR3. Trimming removed 2 bases from V and 0 bases from J, with 11 bases in between. Germline values: CDR1 MNHEY, CDR2 SVGAGI. In nucleotides, the CDR3 is TGTGCCAGCAGTTACGGCGGGATCCACTCCTACGAGCAGTACTTC. Translating gives CASSYGGIHSYEQYF.

The chain links TRBV5-4 to TRBJ1-2; D gene uncertain. The CDR3 has 14 residues. Trimming took off 0 bases at V and 0 bases at J, with 6 bases between the two ends. Germline V CDR1 and CDR2: SGHNT, YYREEE (reference sequence). CDR3 coding DNA: TGTGCCAGCAGCTTGGGTCCAGCTAACTATGGCTACACCTTC. This codes for CASSLGPANYGYTF.

This rearrangement joins TRBV5-6 to TRBJ2-3; 7 bases agree with TRBD2. This CDR3 region has 15 residues. The germline V gene has CDR1 SGHDT and CDR2 YYEEEE. Germline trimming cut 4 bases from V and 0 bases from J; bases unmatched to any gene: 5. The CDR3 nucleotides are TGTGCCAGCAGCCCTAATAGCGGGAGCACAGATACGCAGTATTTT. Translating gives CASSPNSGSTDTQYF.

The rearrangement links TRBV3-1 (or the pseudogene TRBV3-2) to TRBJ2-7, with a tentative D call TRBD1 (5 bases). Looked up from germline, CDR1 is LGHDT and CDR2 is YNNKEL (reference sequence). Trimming removed 1 base from V and 1 base from J, with 5 bases in between. This CDR3 is 13 amino acids long. The CDR3 DNA reads as TGTGCCAGCAGCCAAGGACAGTCCTACGAGCAGTACTTC. As protein: CASSQGQSYEQYF.

This rearrangement joins TRBV5-4 to TRBJ2-3; maybe TRBD1 (5 bases). Germline V CDR1 and CDR2: SGHNT, YYREEE (reference sequence). Trimming took 10 bases from V and 3 from J, leaving 24 bases between them. The CDR3 is 16 residues long. The CDR3 spells CAGSGNSGFFTDTQYF. CDR3 DNA: TGTGCCGGATCAGGGAATTCAGGGTTCTTTACAGATACGCAGTATTTT.

The CDR3 DNA is TGCGCCAGCAGCAATCCAGGAGGGCAGATCTTCTATGGCTACACCTTC. It yields the protein CASSNPGGQIFYGYTF. J is TRBJ1-2 and V is TRBV4-1, with D hard to call. This CDR3 is built from 16 residues. From germline, CDR1 is MGHRA and CDR2 YSYEKL. Trimming stripped 5 bases from V and 4 bases from J, with 20 bases between.

This sequence joins TRBV27 and TRBJ1-1; 10 bases are shared with TRBD1. The germline V gene encodes CDR1 MNHEY and CDR2 SMNVEV (reference sequence). This CDR3 is 16 amino acids long. V gave up 3 bases and J gave up 4 bases; unmatched junction bases: 8. The DNA of the CDR3 is TGTGCCAGCAGTTTCCGGGACAGGGGAGGTATCACTGAAGCTTTCTTT. It encodes CASSFRDRGGITEAFF.

The chain combines TRBV27 with TRBJ1-2; TRBD1 matches at 7 bases. The CDR3 spans 15 residues. V lost 2 bases, J lost 8 bases, and 11 bases stayed unmatched. From germline, CDR1 is MNHEY and CDR2 SMNVEV (reference sequence). In nucleotides, the CDR3 is TGTGCCAGCAGTTTAACCAACAGGGGACCTTGGGGCTACACCTTC. Its protein product is CASSLTNRGPWGYTF.

This chain links TRBV30 with TRBJ2-6, with 7 bases matching TRBD1. The CDR3 is made up of 16 amino acids. CDR1 and CDR2 (germline): GTSNPN, SVGIG (reference sequence). V lost 8 bases, J lost 0 bases, and 10 bases stayed unmatched. The CDR3 DNA sequence: TGTGCCGGGGACAACAGGGGTCCCTCTGGGGCCAACGTCCTGACTTTC. This gives the protein CAGDNRGPSGANVLTF.

This chain links TRBV6-6 with TRBJ2-1, with D possibly being TRBD2 (7 bases). Trimming removed 5 bases at V and 5 bases at J, with 16 bases between. This CDR3 has 15 residues. CDR1 is MNHNY and CDR2 is SVGAGI in the germline V gene (reference sequence). The CDR3 nucleotides read TGTGCCAGCAGTCACAGGGCTAGCGGCCACAATGAGCAGTTCTTC. It specifies CASSHRASGHNEQFF.

The chain is built from TRBV19 and TRBJ1-4; D is possibly TRBD1 (5 bases). The CDR3 is 12 amino acids. The ends were cut back, 7 bases at V and 8 bases at J, with 11 bases in the middle. CDR1 is LNHDA and CDR2 is SQIVND in the germline V gene (reference sequence). The CDR3 sequence is CASNIRGEKLFF. CDR3 nucleotides: TGTGCCAGTAACATACGGGGGGAAAAACTGTTTTTT.

The chain links TRBV18 to TRBJ2-1, with a tentative D call TRBD2 (5 bases). The germline V gene encodes CDR1 KGHSH and CDR2 LQKENI. This CDR3 is 13 amino acids long. Trimming cost V 4 bases and J 3 bases, with 7 bases left between them. CDR3 sequence reads: CASSHRGYNEQFF. The CDR3 DNA is TGTGCCAGCTCACATCGGGGCTACAATGAGCAGTTCTTC.

The gene calls are TRBV29-1 and TRBJ1-1; 9 bases match TRBD1. The CDR3 is 13 amino acids. J gave up 8 bases and V 6 bases, and 10 bases lay outside the gene matches. Germline CDR1 and CDR2: SQVTM and ANQGSEA. The CDR3: CSVDRGGRVEAFF. CDR3 nucleotide sequence: TGCAGCGTCGACAGGGGGGGAAGGGTAGAAGCTTTCTTT.

The V and J genes are TRBV7-8 and TRBJ2-1; tentative D call: TRBD2 (5 bases). The CDR3 length is 14 residues. Looked up from germline, CDR1 is SGHVS and CDR2 is FQNEAQ. Trimming shortened V by 3 bases and J by 12 bases, and 18 bases separated the two germline ends. The CDR3 protein is CASSFGGPLKGQFF. CDR3 sequence (DNA): TGTGCCAGCAGCTTTGGCGGGCCCCTCAAGGGGCAGTTCTTC.

The chain recombines TRBV7-9 with TRBJ2-7, with no clear D. The CDR3 runs 13 residues. V lost 0 bases and J lost 2, with 5 bases in between. The germline gives CDR1 SEHNR, CDR2 FQNEAQ (reference sequence). CDR3 nucleotides: TGTGCCAGCAGCTTAGCACAGACCTACGAGCAGTACTTC. Protein sequence: CASSLAQTYEQYF.

This clone was counted between two and nine times. V gene TRBV28 combines with J gene TRBJ1-1; 9 nucleotides align to TRBD1. Germline lookup yields CDR1 MDHEN and CDR2 SYDVKM. This CDR3 contains 17 residues. V shed 5 bases, J shed 5 bases, and the junction held 15 bases outside the gene matches. The DNA of the CDR3 is TGTGCCAGCAGTGTCGTAACCGGGACAGGGCAGGGAACTGAAGCTTTCTTT. It codes for CASSVVTGTGQGTEAFF.

This chain connects TRBV5-4 to TRBJ2-7; TRBD2 is a possible D gene (6 bases). The V gene lost 4 bases and the J gene lost 0 bases, with 20 bases spanning the gap. The CDR3 runs 17 residues. Germline CDR1 SGHNT, CDR2 YYREEE (reference sequence). The CDR3 protein is CASSDGRLASSSYEQYF. The CDR3 DNA sequence: TGTGCCAGCAGCGATGGACGTCTAGCGTCGAGCTCCTACGAGCAGTACTTC.